The 20 T cell receptor beta chains reported below all come from one sample, sequenced in a study of T cells after posttransplantation cyclophosphamide. Here immunoSEQ multiplex PCR was the method, and the copy in TCRdb shows in-frame clones only, minus some. The repertoire holds approximately 1,000 clones, with approximately 60% as singletons. Treatment was busulfan-fludarabine conditioning, a marrow graft, and cyclophosphamide on days +3 and +4. The sequencing here drew on CD8+ T cells sorted from blood, taken after allogeneic stem cell transplant with posttransplant cyclophosphamide. Receptor source: a male patient aged 45-60 years who received an allogeneic stem cell transplant from an unrelated donor, was CMV-positive, and had acute GVHD only. The T cells may come from the graft donor.

This sequence joins TRBV7-9 and TRBJ2-7, with TRBD1 matching 8 bases. This CDR3 is 14 amino acids long. Trimming took 5 bases from V and 2 from J; bases not matched to a gene: 5. CDR1 is SEHNR and CDR2 is FQNEAQ in the germline V gene (reference sequence). The CDR3 nucleotides read TGTGCCAGCAGCCGACAGGGGTTTCCCTACGAGCAGTACTTC. It translates to CASSRQGFPYEQYF. The full variable domain, its missing parts supplied by reference TRBV7-9 and TRBJ2-7, is DTGVSQNPRHKITKRGQNVTFRCDPISEHNRLYWYRQTLGQGPEFLTYFQNEAQLEKSRLLSDRFSAERPKGSFSTLEIQRTEQGDSAMYLCASSRQGFPYEQYFGPGTRLTVT.

This chain connects TRBV19 to TRBJ1-5; D may be TRBD1 (5 bases). Germline loops: CDR1 LNHDA, CDR2 SQIVND (reference sequence). Between the trimmed V and J ends, which lost 3 bases and 5 bases, there was a span of 11 bases. The length of the CDR3 is 14 residues. CDR3: CASSILGAHQPQHF. DNA of the CDR3: TGTGCCAGTAGTATCCTAGGGGCCCATCAGCCCCAGCATTTT.

This clone turned up a few times. V gene TRBV4-3 combines with J gene TRBJ2-1; D unresolved. CDR1 is LGHNA and CDR2 is YSLEER in the germline V gene. Trimming removed 0 bases at V and 0 bases at J, with 9 bases between. The CDR3 has 16 residues. The DNA of the CDR3 is TGCGCCAGCAGCCAAGAAGCACAGAGCTCCTACAATGAGCAGTTCTTC. Protein sequence: CASSQEAQSSYNEQFF.

The rearrangement links TRBV2 to TRBJ1-2, with D possibly being TRBD1 (6 bases). Trimming removed 1 base at V and 3 bases at J, with 15 bases between. Germline CDR1 SNHLY, CDR2 FYNNEI. The length of the CDR3 is 16 residues. CDR3 region: CASSEGLTGNYYGYTF. CDR3 sequence (DNA): TGTGCCAGCAGTGAAGGTTTGACAGGAAACTACTATGGCTACACCTTC.

This clone is deemed medium-sized. Other DNA sequences in the sample encode the same CDR3. The chain recombines TRBV2 with TRBJ1-5; the match to TRBD1 covers 7 bases. V lost 5 bases and J lost 4; bases outside the gene matches: 8. Germline V gene sequence: CDR1 SNHLY, CDR2 FYNNEI. The CDR3 runs to 15 residues. CDR3 coding DNA: TGTGCCAGCAGTCCTGAGGGGACAGAGAATCAGCCCCAGCATTTT. It yields the protein CASSPEGTENQPQHF. Full variable domain (outside the CDR3, taken from reference TRBV2 and TRBJ1-5): EPEVTQTPSHQVTQMGQEVILRCVPISNHLYFYWYRQILGQKVEFLVSFYNNEISEKSEIFDDQFSVERPDGSNFTLKIRSTKLEDSAMYFCASSPEGTENQPQHFGDGTRLSIL.

This clone was found a few times. V and J are TRBV5-4 and TRBJ2-1; maybe TRBD1 (5 bases). The CDR3 runs to 15 residues. V lost 1 base and J lost 8, with 16 bases in between. Germline V gene data show CDR1 as SGHNT and CDR2 as YYREEE (reference sequence). The CDR3: CASSLSVAGYDEQFF. For the CDR3, the DNA is TGTGCCAGCAGCTTGTCAGTTGCAGGGTACGATGAGCAGTTCTTC.

This clone appeared a few times. This sequence joins TRBV27 and TRBJ2-3, with D perhaps TRBD1 (6 bases). Deletions cut 6 bases from V and 4 bases from J, with 17 bases between. The CDR3 runs 15 residues. Germline loops: CDR1 MNHEY, CDR2 SMNVEV (reference sequence). In DNA, the CDR3 is TGTGCCAGCAGCTTAGGGCAGGGACATCCAGATACGCAGTATTTT. Translation gives CASSLGQGHPDTQYF.

This clone was detected only a few times. Germline and junction disagree at one end, which may indicate a read error. V is TRBV2 and J is TRBJ2-7, with D possibly TRBD2 on 5 matching bases. This CDR3 spans 14 amino acids. From germline, CDR1 is SNHLY and CDR2 FYNNEI. The CDR3 protein is CASSQVEGTDEQYF. CDR3 bases: TGCGCCAGCAGCCAGGTAGAGGGTACCGACGAGCAGTACTTC.

Concerning this clone itself: A much larger clone differs by one base, so this may be a read error. The chain recombines TRBV29-1 with TRBJ2-2, with 9 bases identical to TRBD1. The germline V gene has CDR1 SQVTM and CDR2 ANQGSEA. This CDR3 region has 15 residues. The CDR3 nucleotides are TGCAGCGTTGGTGGGGACAGGGTAGAGAGCGGGGAGCTGCTTTTT. Protein sequence: CSVGGDRVESGELLF.

The chain has TRBV28 and TRBJ1-1; a possible D gene is TRBD1 (5 bases). Germline V gives CDR1 MDHEN, CDR2 SYDVKM. Trimming left V 3 bases short and J 6 bases short, with 20 bases between. The length of the CDR3 is 16 residues. The CDR3 reads CASSLGVLEGFAEAFF. DNA for the CDR3: TGTGCCAGCAGTTTGGGAGTCCTGGAGGGGTTCGCTGAAGCTTTCTTT.

This chain connects TRBV7-2 to TRBJ2-2; D perhaps matches TRBD2 (6 bases). The CDR3 is 13 amino acids. Germline assignment: CDR1 SGHTA and CDR2 FQGNSA. V was pared by 4 bases and J by 4 bases, with 7 bases between. CDR3 nucleotide sequence: TGTGCCAGCAGCTCGGGGGTCACCGGGGAGCTGTTTTTT. Translated: CASSSGVTGELFF. Drawing the rest from reference TRBV7-2 and TRBJ2-2, the complete variable domain is GAGVSQSPSNKVTEKGKDVELRCDPISGHTALYWYRQSLGQGLEFLIYFQGNSAPDKSGLPSDRFSAERTGGSVSTLTIQRTQQEDSAVYLCASSSGVTGELFFGEGSRLTVL.

This clone appeared a few times. The chain recombines TRBV29-1 with TRBJ2-3; maybe TRBD1 (6 bases). The CDR3 spans 14 residues. Trimming stripped 6 bases from V and 4 bases from J, with 17 bases between. Germline-derived CDR1 and CDR2 are SQVTM and ANQGSEA. CDR3 DNA: TGCAGCGTCTGTCGGGACACCCTCCCAGATACGCAGTATTTT. It is translated as CSVCRDTLPDTQYF.

The chain has TRBV5-4 and TRBJ2-1; perhaps TRBD2 as D (8 bases). Trimming removed 0 bases at V and 6 bases at J, with 19 bases between. CDR3 length: 17 residues. Germline V gene lookup returns CDR1 SGHNT and CDR2 YYREEE (reference sequence). The CDR3 nucleotides read TGTGCCAGCAGCTTGGCGGGAGGGGTCAGGGGGACCAATGAGCAGTTCTTC. The encoded protein is CASSLAGGVRGTNEQFF.

V usage is TRBV9 and J usage is TRBJ2-5, with D possibly TRBD2 on 5 matching bases. The CDR3 length is 15 residues. Trimming took 4 bases from V and 5 from J, leaving 18 bases between them. Germline V gives CDR1 SGDLS, CDR2 YYNGEE. CDR3 sequence (DNA): TGTGCCAGCAGCCCCGTCTCCTCCCGAGGGGAGACCCAGTACTTC. This sequence encodes CASSPVSSRGETQYF.

The chain employs TRBV7-2 and TRBJ2-1, with a weak D call TRBD1 (5 bases). The CDR3 length is 15 residues. The V end was cut by 2 bases, the J end by 8 bases, with 16 bases between. Germline CDR1 reads SGHTA; CDR2 reads FQGNSA. This CDR3 is CASSLWQGSGDEQFF. The CDR3 nucleotides are TGTGCCAGCAGCTTATGGCAGGGTAGTGGAGATGAGCAGTTCTTC.

This clone was counted once. Other DNA sequences of this sample code for an identical CDR3. This rearrangement joins TRBV11-2 to TRBJ1-6, with 9 bases that match TRBD1. The CDR3 consists of 17 residues. Germline-derived CDR1 and CDR2 are SGHAT and FQNNGV. V lost 4 bases to trimming and J lost 4 bases; unmatched junction nucleotides: 8. The CDR3 loop is CASSSTTGTGYNSPLHF. The CDR3, as DNA: TGTGCCAGCAGCTCAACTACCGGGACAGGGTATAATTCACCCCTCCACTTT. The full variable domain, rest sourced from reference TRBV11-2 and TRBJ1-6, is EAGVAQSPRYKIIEKRQSVAFWCNPISGHATLYWYQQILGQGPKLLIQFQNNGVVDDSQLPKDRFSAERLKGVDSTLKIQPAKLEDSAVYLCASSSTTGTGYNSPLHFGNGTRLTVT.

This clone rates as medium-sized (0.01 to 0.1%). The chain couples TRBV5-1 to TRBJ2-7, with TRBD2 matching 9 bases. The CDR3 totals 14 residues. Trimming removed 6 bases from V and 2 bases from J; junction bases left unmatched: 6. Germline lookup yields CDR1 SGHRS and CDR2 YFSETQ. The CDR3 DNA is TGCGCCAGCAAAGGGCGGGAGGGAGCCTACGAGCAGTACTTC. The encoded protein is CASKGREGAYEQYF.

The genes are TRBV7-8 and TRBJ2-1; possible D gene TRBD1, 5 bases. The CDR3 sequence is 14 residues long. CDR1 is SGHVS and CDR2 is FQNEAQ in the germline V gene. The germline V and J ends were trimmed by 3 bases and 8 bases, with 14 bases remaining between them. The CDR3 region is CASSLNYRSDEQFF. CDR3 nucleotide sequence: TGTGCCAGCAGCTTGAATTACAGGAGCGATGAGCAGTTCTTC.

The V call is TRBV4-3, the J call TRBJ2-7; D may be TRBD2 (6 bases). V lost 3 bases and J 7 bases, leaving 13 bases between the germline ends. Germline lookup yields CDR1 LGHNA and CDR2 YSLEER. The CDR3 has 13 residues. The CDR3 here is CASSQDYFLEQYF. The CDR3 DNA is TGCGCCAGCAGCCAGGACTACTTTCTGGAGCAGTACTTC.

This clone was detected once. The chain couples TRBV30 to TRBJ2-7, with 12 bases identical to TRBD2. This CDR3 has 17 residues. Trimming removed 2 bases from V and 5 bases from J; junction bases left unmatched: 13. The V gene's germline CDR1 is GTSNPN and CDR2 SVGIG (reference sequence). CDR3 DNA: TGTGCCTGGAGTTCCCTATCTAGCGGGAGGGCCATGCACGAGCAGTACTTC. Its translation: CAWSSLSSGRAMHEQYF.